One sample yielded the 7 T cell receptor beta chains listed below, sequenced in a study of identifying expanded T cells in peripheral blood. Produced via immunoSEQ multiplex PCR; TCRdb's table is partial and in-frame only. The data hold over 85,000 clones, with roughly 84% observed a single time. Material for sequencing was blood. These receptors all come from a person between 18 and 70 years old in good health.

The V call is TRBV11-2, the J call TRBJ2-1; 9 bases match TRBD2. Losses at the gene ends were 6 bases for V and 2 bases for J; bases not matched to a gene: 2. There are 14 residues in the CDR3. Per the germline V gene, CDR1 is SGHAT and CDR2 is FQNNGV. The CDR3 reads CASSERGAYNEQFF. In DNA form, the CDR3 reads TGTGCCAGCAGTGAGCGGGGGGCCTACAATGAGCAGTTCTTC.

This clone was counted between two and nine times. The chain recombines TRBV27 with TRBJ2-1; D possibly corresponds to TRBD1 (5 bases). Trimming cost V 3 bases and J 4 bases, with 13 bases left between them. Germline-derived CDR1 and CDR2 are MNHEY and SMNVEV (reference sequence). The CDR3 runs 15 residues. The CDR3 nucleotides are TGTGCCAGCAGTTTTAGGGCAGGGAATTACAATGAGCAGTTCTTC. Amino acids: CASSFRAGNYNEQFF.

The CDR3 DNA follows: TGTGCCAGCTCACCACGAGCGACTAGCGTGGAGTCTGGGGAGCTGTTTTTT. The encoded protein is CASSPRATSVESGELFF. V is TRBV18 and J is TRBJ2-2, with 8 bases identical to TRBD2. Germline CDR1 is KGHSH and CDR2 is LQKENI. Trimming at V came to 1 base and at J to 8 bases, leaving 12 bases not matched to a gene. The CDR3 sequence is 17 residues long.

The genes are TRBV2 and TRBJ2-7; tentatively, D is TRBD2 (6 bases). V was cut by 6 bases and J by 0 bases, with 15 bases left in between. This CDR3 comprises 15 residues. Germline V CDR1 and CDR2: SNHLY, FYNNEI. In DNA form, the CDR3 reads TGTGCCAGCAGCGCCGGGACTGAACTCTCCTACGAGCAGTACTTC. This codes for CASSAGTELSYEQYF.

The chain uses TRBV7-9 and TRBJ2-4, with D perhaps TRBD2 (7 bases). Germline CDR1 reads SEHNR; CDR2 reads FQNEAQ (reference sequence). This CDR3 has 15 residues. V dropped 5 bases and J dropped 8 bases, with 19 bases sitting between them. The CDR3 region has the DNA TGTGCCAGCAGCCTCACGTCGGGGGGCTCGTACATTCAGTACTTC. This translates into CASSLTSGGSYIQYF.

The chain links TRBV10-3 to TRBJ1-1; 7 positions agree with TRBD1. V was clipped by 3 bases and J by 5 bases; unmatched bases: 6. The CDR3 is made up of 14 amino acids. Germline CDR1 and CDR2: ENHRY and SYGVKD. DNA of the CDR3: TGTGCCATCAGTGAACCACAGGGGAGGACTGAAGCTTTCTTT. Protein product: CAISEPQGRTEAFF.

The chain recombines TRBV5-4 with TRBJ2-7; 7 bases are a match to TRBD1. The CDR3 has 14 amino acids. Germline CDR1 is SGHNT and CDR2 is YYREEE (reference sequence). Trimming at V came to 4 bases and at J to 2 bases, leaving 6 bases not matched to a gene. CDR3 amino acids: CASSQRDSPYEQYF. The DNA of the CDR3 is TGTGCCAGCAGCCAAAGGGACAGTCCCTACGAGCAGTACTTC.